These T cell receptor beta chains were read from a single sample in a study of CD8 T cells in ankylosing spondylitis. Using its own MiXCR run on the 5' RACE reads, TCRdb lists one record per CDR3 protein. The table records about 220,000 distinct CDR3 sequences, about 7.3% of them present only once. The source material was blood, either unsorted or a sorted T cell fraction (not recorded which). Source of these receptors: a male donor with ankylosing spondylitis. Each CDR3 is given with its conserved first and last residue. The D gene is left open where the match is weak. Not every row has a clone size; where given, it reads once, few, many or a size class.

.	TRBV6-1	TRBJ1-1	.	TGTGCCAGCATCGACCCCATGGCAGGAACGGCTGAAGCTTTCTTT	CASIDPMAGTAEAFF
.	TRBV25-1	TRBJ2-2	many	TGTGCCAGCCTCCCGGCCGGGGAGCTGTTTTTT	CASLPAGELFF
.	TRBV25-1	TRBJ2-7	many	TGTGCCAGCAGTGAATTAGTAGCGGCTTCCTACGAGCAGTACTTC	CASSELVAASYEQYF
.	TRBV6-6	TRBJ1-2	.	TGTGCCAGCAAAAGGGAGTATGGCTACACCTTC	CASKREYGYTF
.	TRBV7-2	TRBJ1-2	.	TGTGCCAGCAGCCTCGACGACAGGACTAACTATGGCTACACCTTC	CASSLDDRTNYGYTF
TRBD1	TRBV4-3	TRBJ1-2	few	TGCGCCAGCAGCCAACTCCGGGACAGGGGAAGCTATGGCTACACCTTC	CASSQLRDRGSYGYTF
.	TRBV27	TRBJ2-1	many	TGTGCCAGCAGTTTAGGACCGAGCTCCTACAATGAGCAGTTCTTC	CASSLGPSSYNEQFF
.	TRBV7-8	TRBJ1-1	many	TGTGCCAGCAGCTTAGTTGGGATGAACACTGAAGCTTTCTTT	CASSLVGMNTEAFF
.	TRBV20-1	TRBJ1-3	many	TGCAGTGCTAGGGATGACTCTGGAAACACCATATATTTT	CSARDDSGNTIYF
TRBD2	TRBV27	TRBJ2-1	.	TGTGCCAGCACCTCGGGGACTAGCGGGAGGGGGAATGAGCAGTTCTTC	CASTSGTSGRGNEQFF
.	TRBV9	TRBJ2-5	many	TGTGCCAGCAGCCCCCGGGACAACCAAGAGACCCAGTACTTC	CASSPRDNQETQYF
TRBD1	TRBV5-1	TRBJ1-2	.	TGCGCCAGCAGCTTGGCGCGGACAGGGTGGGAGTATGGCTACACCTTC	CASSLARTGWEYGYTF
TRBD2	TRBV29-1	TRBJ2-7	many	TGCAGCGTTGGCCCCAGCGGGAGGATGTACGAGCAGTACTTC	CSVGPSGRMYEQYF
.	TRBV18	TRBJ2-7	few	TGTGCCAGCTCTCCCACTTACCTCGCCGGGCCAAGCTCCTACGAGCAGTACTTC	CASSPTYLAGPSSYEQYF
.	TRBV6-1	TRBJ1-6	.	TGTGCCAGCGGGGGCGCCGAGAATAATTCACCCCTCCACTTT	CASGGAENNSPLHF
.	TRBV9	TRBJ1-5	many	TGTGCCAGCAGCACCGAAGGGGGGATCCATCAGCCCCAGCATTTT	CASSTEGGIHQPQHF
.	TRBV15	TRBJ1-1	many	TGTGCCACCAGCCCGGACGCCCTGGGAGAGTTGAACACTGAAGCTTTCTTT	CATSPDALGELNTEAFF
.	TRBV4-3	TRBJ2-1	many	TGCGCCAGCAGCAGGAGAAGCGGCAAATACAATGAGCAGTTCTTC	CASSRRSGKYNEQFF
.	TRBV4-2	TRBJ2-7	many	TGTGCCAGCAGCCACATAGCGTCGAGCTCCTACGAGCAGTACTTC	CASSHIASSSYEQYF
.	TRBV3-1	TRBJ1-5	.	TGTGCCAGCAGCCAAGGTCGACAGTATTATCAGCCCCAGCATTTT	CASSQGRQYYQPQHF
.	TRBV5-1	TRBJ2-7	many	TGCGCCAGCAGCTTGGGGTCAGGGAGTTCCTACGAGCAGTACTTC	CASSLGSGSSYEQYF
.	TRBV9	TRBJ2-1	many	TGTGCCAGCTCCCTAGGAAAGGCCCCCTACAATGAGCAGTTCTTC	CASSLGKAPYNEQFF
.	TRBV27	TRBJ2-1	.	TGTGCCAGCAGTCCCATCGGACAGAACAATGAGCAGTTCTTC	CASSPIGQNNEQFF
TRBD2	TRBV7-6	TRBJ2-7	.	TGTGCCAGCAGCTTAGCGAAGACTAGCGGCTCCTACGAGCAGTACTTC	CASSLAKTSGSYEQYF
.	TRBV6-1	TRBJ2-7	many	TGTGCCAGCAGTGAAGCGACAGGACCCTACGAGCAGTACTTC	CASSEATGPYEQYF
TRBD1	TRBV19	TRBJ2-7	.	TGTGCCAGTAGTGTCGAATGGGACAGGGGCTACGAGCAGTACTTC	CASSVEWDRGYEQYF
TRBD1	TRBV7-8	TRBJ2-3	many	TGTGCCTCTCGAGGGGGCGGTTCGTCAGATACGCAGTATTTT	CASRGGGSSDTQYF
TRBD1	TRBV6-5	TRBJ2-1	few	TGTGCCAGCAGTTCCTTCCGGGACAGGGGCAAGGGGCACAATGAGCAGTTCTTC	CASSSFRDRGKGHNEQFF
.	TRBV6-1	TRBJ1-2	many	TGTGCCAGCAAGGGTGGGGACGGATCTAACTATGGCTACACCTTC	CASKGGDGSNYGYTF
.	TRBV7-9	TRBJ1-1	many	TGTGCCAGCAGTTACCGCGAGGGCGGAGGGGCTTTCTTT	CASSYREGGGAFF
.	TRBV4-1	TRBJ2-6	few	TGCGCCAGCAGCCAAGATAGGTTCTCTGGGGCCAACGTCCTGACTTTC	CASSQDRFSGANVLTF
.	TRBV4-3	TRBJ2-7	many	TGCGCCAGCAGCCAAGGTACAGGGACCTACGAGCAGTACTTC	CASSQGTGTYEQYF
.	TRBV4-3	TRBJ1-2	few	TGCGCCAGCAGCCAAGATGAGGGGGAGCGAGAGTATGGCTACACCTTC	CASSQDEGEREYGYTF
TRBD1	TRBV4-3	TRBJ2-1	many	TGCGCCAGCAGCGAGACAGGGCTCTACTCCTACAATGAGCAGTTCTTC	CASSETGLYSYNEQFF
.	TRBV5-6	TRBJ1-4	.	TGTGCCAGCAGCGTGGGATTCGTTGGAGGGGAAAAACTGTTTTTT	CASSVGFVGGEKLFF
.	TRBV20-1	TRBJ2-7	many	TGCAGTGCTAGAGAAGGAGGGCTCAACGAGCAGTACTTC	CSAREGGLNEQYF
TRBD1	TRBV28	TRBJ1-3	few	TGTGCCAGCAGTTTATTCGGGGACAGTGGAAACACCATATATTTT	CASSLFGDSGNTIYF
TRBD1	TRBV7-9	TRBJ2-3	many	TGTGCCAGCAGCCTAGACAGGGTTTTATTCGATACGCAGTATTTT	CASSLDRVLFDTQYF
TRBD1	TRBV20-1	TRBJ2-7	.	TGCAGTGCTAGAGGGACAGGGGACCCTTACGAGCAGTACTTC	CSARGTGDPYEQYF
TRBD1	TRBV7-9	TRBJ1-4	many	TGTGCCAGCAGCTTTGGAGGGGCAGGGGGCGGAAAACTGTTTTTT	CASSFGGAGGGKLFF
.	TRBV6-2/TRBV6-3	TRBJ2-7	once	TGTGCCAGCAGTTACTCAGCCACGAGCGAGCAGTACTTC	CASSYSATSEQYF
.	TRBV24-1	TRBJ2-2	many	TGTGCCATCCGACGCGGCACCGGGGAGCTGTTTTTT	CAIRRGTGELFF
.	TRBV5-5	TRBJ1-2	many	TGTGCCAGCAGCGAATCAATCCAATCTACTTTC	CASSESIQSTF
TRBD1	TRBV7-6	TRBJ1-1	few	TGTGCCAGCAGCTCGACCGGGACAGGGGATGCTTTCTTT	CASSSTGTGDAFF
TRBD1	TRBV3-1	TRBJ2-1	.	TGTGCCAGCAGCCAAGATCTCGGACAGGGGGCGTACAATGAGCAGTTCTTC	CASSQDLGQGAYNEQFF
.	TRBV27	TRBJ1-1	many	TGTGCCAGCAGTTTAGGGTGGGCCACTGAAGCTTTCTTT	CASSLGWATEAFF
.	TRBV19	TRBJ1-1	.	TGTGCCAGTAGAATCCTCGGGACTGAAGCTTTCTTT	CASRILGTEAFF
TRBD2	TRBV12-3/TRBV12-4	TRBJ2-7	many	TGTGCCAGCAGTTTAGGACGGGGAGGGCTATACGAGCAGTACTTC	CASSLGRGGLYEQYF
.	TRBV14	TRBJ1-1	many	TGTGCCAGCAGCCAAGTCCGGGCCACCACTGAAGCTTTCTTT	CASSQVRATTEAFF